The next 28 T cell receptor beta chains were all read from a single sample in a study of T-cell memory formation after mild COVID-19. TCRdb re-called the 5' RACE reads with MiXCR, one entry per CDR3 protein. The sample includes roughly 560,000 distinct CDR3 sequences, 20% of them seen just once. The specimen sequenced was PBMCs or a T cell subset sorted from them (not recorded which). Every receptor here comes from an adult woman who had mild COVID-19 (a few samples of this study predate the infection). Cell type and time point are not known.

The genes are TRBV19 and TRBJ2-7, with D perhaps being TRBD1 or TRBD2 (5 bases each). Trimming stripped 3 bases from V and 0 bases from J, with 12 bases between. CDR1 and CDR2 (germline): LNHDA, SQIVND (reference sequence). The CDR3 is 15 amino acids. The CDR3 protein is CASSMTGAFSYEQYF. The CDR3 DNA reads as TGTGCCAGTAGTATGACCGGGGCCTTCTCCTACGAGCAGTACTTC.

There are a few counts of this clonotype. This chain joins TRBV7-2 and TRBJ1-2; D might be TRBD1 (5 bases). The V end was cut by 5 bases, the J end by 3 bases, with 16 bases between. Germline V lookup: CDR1 SGHTA, CDR2 FQGNSA. The CDR3 loop spans 15 amino acids. The CDR3 nucleotides read TGTGCCAGCAGCCCCGCCTGGGACTCACACTATGGCTACACCTTC. This translates into CASSPAWDSHYGYTF. Based on the CDR3 plus reference TRBV7-2 and TRBJ1-2, the full variable domain is GAGVSQSPSNKVTEKGKDVELRCDPISGHTALYWYRQSLGQGLEFLIYFQGNSAPDKSGLPSDRFSAERTGGSVSTLTIQRTQQEDSAVYLCASSPAWDSHYGYTFGSGTRLTVV.

The chain joins TRBV12-3 or TRBV12-4 to TRBJ1-1, with TRBD1 matching 7 bases. V was pared by 6 bases and J by 5 bases, with 12 bases of the junction left unmatched. CDR3 length: 15 residues. The CDR3 protein is CASSDLNTGATEAFF. The CDR3 DNA is TGTGCCAGCAGCGACCTCAATACAGGGGCTACTGAAGCTTTCTTT.

The chain carries TRBV7-2 and TRBJ2-1; 7 nucleotides agree with TRBD1. Germline-derived CDR1 and CDR2 are SGHTA and FQGNSA. This CDR3 contains 15 residues. V trimming: 1 base; J trimming: 5 bases; junction bases outside the gene matches: 5. The CDR3, as DNA: TGTGCCAGCAGCTTAGGGGGACAGTCACACAATGAGCAGTTCTTC. The encoded protein is CASSLGGQSHNEQFF.

CDR3 sequence: CASSPQSLTVGAQYF. The CDR3 nucleotides read TGTGCCAGCAGCCCACAAAGCCTCACAGTGGGGGCGCAGTATTTT. The rearrangement joins TRBV7-9 to TRBJ2-3; D is possibly TRBD1 or TRBD2 (5 bases each). V was trimmed by 5 bases and J by 10 bases, leaving 22 bases between them. CDR1 is SEHNR, CDR2 FQNEAQ, per germline (reference sequence). There are 15 residues in the CDR3.

The rearrangement uses TRBV7-9 and TRBJ1-1; the D gene is possibly TRBD1 (5 bases). V was cut by 5 bases and J by 3 bases, with 16 bases left in between. From germline, CDR1 is SEHNR and CDR2 FQNEAQ (reference sequence). The CDR3 consists of 15 residues. In nucleotides, the CDR3 is TGTGCCAGCAGCCCCGGAATAGGGGCGGACACTGAAGCTTTCTTT. Encoded protein: CASSPGIGADTEAFF. Filled out from reference TRBV7-9 and TRBJ1-1, the complete variable domain reads DTGVSQNPRHKITKRGQNVTFRCDPISEHNRLYWYRQTLGQGPEFLTYFQNEAQLEKSRLLSDRFSAERPKGSFSTLEIQRTEQGDSAMYLCASSPGIGADTEAFFGQGTRLTVV.

This clonotype was observed a few times. DNA of the CDR3: TGCGCCAGCAGCTTGACCCTAACTAACTATGGCTACACCTTC. Amino acid sequence: CASSLTLTNYGYTF. J is TRBJ1-2 and V is TRBV5-1; D unresolved. This CDR3 has 14 amino acids. The V and J ends lost 1 base and 0 bases respectively, with 7 bases between them. Looked up from germline, CDR1 is SGHRS and CDR2 is YFSETQ.

A few counts support this clonotype. A much bigger clone sits one base away, suggesting this may be a read error. The chain is built from TRBV18 and TRBJ2-5; D is ambiguous. This CDR3 contains 12 residues. The V and J ends lost 0 bases and 5 bases respectively, with 4 bases between them. Germline CDR1 is KGHSH and CDR2 is LQKENI. The CDR3 region has the DNA TGTGCCAGCTCACCACCGGTGGAGACCCAGTACTTC. This gives the protein CASSPPVETQYF. The full variable domain, completed using reference TRBV18 and TRBJ2-5, is NAGVMQNPRHLVRRRGQEARLRCSPMKGHSHVYWYRQLPEEGLKFMVYLQKENIIDESGMPKERFSAEFPKEGPSILRIQQVVRGDSAAYFCASSPPVETQYFGPGTRLLVL.

This clonotype turned up a few times. The gene calls are TRBV29-1 and TRBJ2-2, with D uncertain. Germline V gene lookup returns CDR1 SQVTM and CDR2 ANQGSEA. The CDR3 has 14 residues. V shed 3 bases and J shed 7 bases, with 15 bases lying between them. Here the CDR3 DNA reads TGCAGCGTTGATCGTCGAGGAAAGGGCGGGGAGCTGTTTTTT. This gives the protein CSVDRRGKGGELFF.

The gene calls are TRBV3-1 and TRBJ2-5, with 7 bases fitting TRBD2. The CDR3 is 16 residues long. V lost 1 base to trimming and J lost 3 bases; unmatched junction nucleotides: 8. Germline CDR1 is LGHDT and CDR2 is YNNKEL (reference sequence). CDR3 region: CASSQGSAGPEETQYF. The DNA of the CDR3 is TGTGCCAGCAGCCAAGGCTCAGCGGGGCCGGAAGAGACCCAGTACTTC.

Only a few counts were recorded for this clonotype. In nucleotides, the CDR3 is TGTGCCAGCAGTAGTAGGCTAGCGGGAACGAACACCGGGGAGCTGTTTTTT. Translated, it gives CASSSRLAGTNTGELFF. This chain joins TRBV12-3 or TRBV12-4 and TRBJ2-2; 9 bases map to TRBD2. This CDR3 is built from 17 residues. The V and J ends lost 5 bases and 0 bases, in that order; junction bases with no gene match: 7.

The J gene is TRBJ2-1, the V gene TRBV6-5, with TRBD1 identical over 10 bases. The junction had 6 bases not matched to a gene; V was cut back by 2 bases and J by 8 bases. CDR1 is MNHEY, CDR2 SVGAGI, per germline. The CDR3 is 15 residues long. The CDR3 DNA sequence: TGTGCCAGCAGTTACCTGACAGGGGGCGAGGATGAGCAGTTCTTC. As protein: CASSYLTGGEDEQFF.

About this clonotype itself: At one of its ends the junction is not consistent with the germline gene, which may arise from a read error. The chain employs TRBV6-2 or TRBV6-3 and TRBJ1-1; D is unresolved. The CDR3 totals 16 residues. Germline CDR1 and CDR2: MNHEY and SVGEGT. The CDR3, as DNA: TGTGCCAGCAGTCCTCTCTCGGAGGTACAGAACACTGAAGCTTTATTT. Protein: CASSPLSEVQNTEALF.

This clonotype was seen a handful of times. CDR3 DNA: TGTGCCAGCAGCTTGGGGTGGACAGCTAACTATGGCTACACCTTC. Amino acids: CASSLGWTANYGYTF. The chain recombines TRBV5-6 with TRBJ1-2; tentative D call: TRBD1 (6 bases). Trimming stripped 0 bases from V and 0 bases from J, with 9 bases between. The CDR3 contains 15 residues. The V gene's germline CDR1 is SGHDT and CDR2 YYEEEE.

J is TRBJ2-1 and V is TRBV5-1; 9 positions match TRBD2. From germline, CDR1 is SGHRS and CDR2 YFSETQ. With 3 bases clipped from V and 6 bases from J, the junction kept 7 bases outside the gene matches. This CDR3 is built from 15 residues. The CDR3 spells CASSSGGGEGNEQFF. CDR3 sequence (DNA): TGCGCCAGCAGCTCCGGCGGGGGGGAGGGCAATGAGCAGTTCTTC.

V usage is TRBV20-1 and J usage is TRBJ2-7, with a tentative D call TRBD2 (7 bases). Germline loops: CDR1 DFQATT, CDR2 SNEGSKA (reference sequence). The CDR3 loop spans 13 amino acids. V gave up 5 bases and J gave up 2 bases, with 13 bases separating them. CDR3 amino acids: CSARFGGPYEQYF. In DNA form, the CDR3 reads TGCAGTGCTCGTTTCGGGGGGCCCTACGAGCAGTACTTC.

The chain has TRBV5-1 and TRBJ2-1; either TRBD1 or TRBD2 may supply D (5 bases each). Germline V gene lookup returns CDR1 SGHRS and CDR2 YFSETQ. This CDR3 spans 16 amino acids. V was clipped by 4 bases and J by 0 bases, with 14 bases between them. The chain's CDR3 is CASSRGSENSYNEQFF. For the CDR3, the DNA is TGCGCCAGCAGCAGGGGTAGCGAGAACTCCTACAATGAGCAGTTCTTC.

V gene TRBV6-5 combines with J gene TRBJ2-1, with TRBD2 matching 9 bases. The germline V gene has CDR1 MNHEY and CDR2 SVGAGI. The CDR3 is made up of 18 amino acids. J was trimmed by 7 bases and V by 0 bases; bases with no gene match: 13. The chain's CDR3 is CASSYSGASGNTMNEQFF. The CDR3 coding sequence is TGTGCCAGCAGTTACTCCGGGGCTAGCGGGAACACGATGAATGAGCAGTTCTTC.

This chain connects TRBV14 to TRBJ2-3; possibly TRBD2 for D (5 bases). CDR3 length equals 13 residues. The germline gives CDR1 SGHDN, CDR2 FVKESK. With 10 bases removed from V and 3 bases from J, the gap between germline ends came to 14 bases. The DNA for the CDR3 is TGTGCCACCTCGGGGATGAGGACAGATACGCAGTATTTT. It is translated as CATSGMRTDTQYF.

This chain links TRBV5-1 with TRBJ1-3, with a possible D match to TRBD1 (6 bases). The CDR3 is 14 amino acids. V was trimmed by 4 bases and J by 3 bases, leaving 11 bases between them. The germline V gene has CDR1 SGHRS and CDR2 YFSETQ. Written as DNA, the CDR3 is TGCGCCAGCAGCGCACAGGGCAGTGGAAACACCATATATTTT. Its translation is CASSAQGSGNTIYF.

The chain combines TRBV11-2 with TRBJ2-5, with 8 bases aligning to TRBD2. The V gene's germline CDR1 is SGHAT and CDR2 FQNNGV. V shed 4 bases, J shed 2 bases, and the junction held 6 bases outside the gene matches. This CDR3 contains 15 residues. This chain's CDR3 is CASSSGVAGQETQYF. The CDR3 bases are TGTGCCAGCAGCTCCGGTGTAGCGGGGCAAGAGACCCAGTACTTC.

V and J are TRBV4-1 and TRBJ2-1, with D perhaps assigned TRBD1 or TRBD2 (7 bases each). Germline V gene lookup returns CDR1 MGHRA and CDR2 YSYEKL. The CDR3 is made up of 19 amino acids. V dropped 1 base and J dropped 4 bases, with 23 bases sitting between them. Written as DNA, the CDR3 is TGCGCCAGCAGCCAAGGAAATCTCCGACAGGGAGGGGTGTACAATGAGCAGTTCTTC. It yields the protein CASSQGNLRQGGVYNEQFF.

This clonotype appeared many times. The V and J genes are TRBV12-3 or TRBV12-4 and TRBJ2-1; perhaps TRBD2 as D (6 bases). The length of the CDR3 is 14 residues. Trimming left V 8 bases short and J 6 bases short, with 17 bases between. CDR3 nucleotides: TGTGCCAGCGCCGGCGGGGCTAAATTCAATGAGCAGTTCTTC. This gives the protein CASAGGAKFNEQFF.

CDR3 sequence reads: CASSRTGANEQFF. The CDR3 bases are TGTGCCAGCAGTCGAACAGGGGCCAATGAGCAGTTCTTC. The rearrangement uses TRBV7-6 and TRBJ2-1, with 7 bases identical to TRBD1. V lost 6 bases and J lost 6; bases outside the gene matches: 5. The CDR3 loop spans 13 amino acids. Per germline, CDR1 SGHVS and CDR2 FNYEAQ.

V is TRBV11-2 and J is TRBJ2-5; D is unclear. The V gene lost 1 base and the J gene lost 1 base, with 19 bases spanning the gap. Germline CDR1 and CDR2: SGHAT and FQNNGV. The CDR3 is 18 amino acids. The CDR3 protein is CASSLVPRDRKTQETQYF. DNA of the CDR3: TGTGCCAGCAGCTTAGTTCCGCGCGATCGTAAGACCCAAGAGACCCAGTACTTC.

This clonotype was picked up a small number of times. V usage is TRBV6-6 and J usage is TRBJ1-5; D ambiguous. Germline CDR1 is MNHNY and CDR2 is SVGAGI (reference sequence). V shed 8 bases and J shed 0 bases, with 8 bases lying between them. The length of the CDR3 is 13 residues. Written as DNA, the CDR3 is TGTGCCAGCGCGGGGTTTAGCAATCAGCCCCAGCATTTT. Translated, it gives CASAGFSNQPQHF.

V usage is TRBV5-1 and J usage is TRBJ2-2; D is uncertain. The V end lost 7 bases, the J end lost 2 bases, and 6 bases lay between the germline ends. CDR1 is SGHRS and CDR2 is YFSETQ in the germline V gene. This CDR3 comprises 12 residues. CDR3 loop: CASLLNTGELFF. CDR3 DNA: TGCGCCAGCTTACTCAACACCGGGGAGCTGTTTTTT. Full variable domain (missing parts from reference TRBV5-1 and TRBJ2-2): KAGVTQTPRYLIKTRGQQVTLSCSPISGHRSVSWYQQTPGQGLQFLFEYFSETQRNKGNFPGRFSGRQFSNSRSEMNVSTLELGDSALYLCASLLNTGELFFGEGSRLTVL.

The genes are TRBV5-1 and TRBJ2-7, with TRBD2 identical over 7 bases. Germline V gives CDR1 SGHRS, CDR2 YFSETQ. The trim removed 5 bases at V and 3 bases at J, leaving 5 bases unmatched. There are 13 residues in the CDR3. The CDR3 is CASSRGVHYEQYF. CDR3 bases: TGCGCCAGCAGTCGGGGGGTGCACTACGAGCAGTACTTC.